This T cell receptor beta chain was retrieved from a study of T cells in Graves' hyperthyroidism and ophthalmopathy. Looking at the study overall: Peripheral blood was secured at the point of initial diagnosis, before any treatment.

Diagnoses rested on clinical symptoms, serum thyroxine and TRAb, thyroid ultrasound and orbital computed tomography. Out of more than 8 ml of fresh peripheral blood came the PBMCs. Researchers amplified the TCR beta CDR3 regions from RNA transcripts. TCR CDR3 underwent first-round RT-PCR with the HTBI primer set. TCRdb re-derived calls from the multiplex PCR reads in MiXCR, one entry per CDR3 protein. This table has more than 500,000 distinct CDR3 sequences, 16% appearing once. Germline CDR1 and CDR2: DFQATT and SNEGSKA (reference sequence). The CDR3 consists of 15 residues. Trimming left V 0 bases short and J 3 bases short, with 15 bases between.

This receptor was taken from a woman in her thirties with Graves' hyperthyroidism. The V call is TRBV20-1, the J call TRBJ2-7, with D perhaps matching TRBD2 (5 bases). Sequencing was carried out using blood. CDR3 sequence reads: CSARDYGERRYEQYF. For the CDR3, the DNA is TGCAGTGCTAGAGACTACGGGGAGCGCCGCTACGAGCAGTACTTC.